This T cell receptor (beta chain) was identified in a study of T-cell reconstitution after alpha-beta-depleted transplantation in children. CDR3 length: 15 residues. Germline assignment: CDR1 DFQATT and CDR2 SNEGSKA (reference sequence). Losses at the gene ends were 6 bases for V and 0 bases for J; bases not matched to a gene: 8. Unique molecular identifiers were built into the TCRbeta library. MiXCR, applied by TCRdb to the PCR reads, yields one record per CDR3 protein. The sample records 200,000 to 300,000 distinct CDR3 sequences, about 11% being singletons. This clonotype was seen ten or more times.

The sequenced sample was PBMCs from the stem cell graft donor, obtained from the stem cell graft. This clonotype was obtained from a human donor who donated a stem cell graft to a child with acute lymphoblastic leukemia. The V call is TRBV20-1, the J call TRBJ2-7, with 10 bases fitting TRBD2. CDR3 residues: CSAHPASGSSYEQYF. In DNA, the CDR3 is TGCAGTGCCCATCCCGCTAGCGGGAGCTCCTACGAGCAGTACTTC.